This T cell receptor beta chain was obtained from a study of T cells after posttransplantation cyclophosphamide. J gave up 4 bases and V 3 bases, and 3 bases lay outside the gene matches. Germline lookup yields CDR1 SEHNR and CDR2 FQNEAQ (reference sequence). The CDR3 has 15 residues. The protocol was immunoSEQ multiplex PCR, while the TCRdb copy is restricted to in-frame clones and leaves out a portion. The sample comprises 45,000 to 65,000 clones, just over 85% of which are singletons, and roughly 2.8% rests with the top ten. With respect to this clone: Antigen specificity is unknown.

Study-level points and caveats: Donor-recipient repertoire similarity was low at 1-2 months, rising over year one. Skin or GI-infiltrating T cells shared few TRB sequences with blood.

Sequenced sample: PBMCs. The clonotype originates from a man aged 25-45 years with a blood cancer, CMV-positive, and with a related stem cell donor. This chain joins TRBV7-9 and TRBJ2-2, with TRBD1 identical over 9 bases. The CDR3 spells CASSFGTGPTGELFF. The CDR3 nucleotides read TGTGCCAGCAGCTTCGGGACAGGGCCCACCGGGGAGCTGTTTTTT.